Here is one T cell receptor (beta chain) with its context. As yet, its antigen is unknown. TCRdb's table, derived via immunoSEQ multiplex PCR, lists solely in-frame clones and lacks some. The table shows about 66,000 clones, with less than 90% occurring only once. The sample belongs to a study of T cell responses to AZD1222 COVID-19 vaccine. Study at large: Second doses were pooled across both intervals (about 4 or about 12 weeks).

Study-wide points: Females outnumbered males among donors, who were mostly white British; clonal diversity was possibly underestimated.

V was cut by 4 bases and J by 5 bases, with 12 bases left in between. CDR3 length: 13 amino acids. The germline gives CDR1 LNHNV, CDR2 YYDKDF (reference sequence). The sequenced sample was peripheral blood, obtained on day 0 of AZD1222 vaccination. The origin of this receptor is an adult in good health. V is TRBV15 and J is TRBJ2-7, with D perhaps TRBD2 (5 bases). CDR3 residues: CATSILDGDEQYF. The CDR3 DNA is TGTGCCACCAGCATCTTGGACGGGGACGAGCAGTACTTC. The full variable domain, in which reference TRBV15 and TRBJ2-7 provide the parts outside the CDR3, is DAMVIQNPRYQVTQFGKPVTLSCSQTLNHNVMYWYQQKSSQAPKLLFHYYDKDFNNEADTPDNFQSRRPNTSFCFLDIRSPGLGDTAMYLCATSILDGDEQYFGPGTRLTVT.